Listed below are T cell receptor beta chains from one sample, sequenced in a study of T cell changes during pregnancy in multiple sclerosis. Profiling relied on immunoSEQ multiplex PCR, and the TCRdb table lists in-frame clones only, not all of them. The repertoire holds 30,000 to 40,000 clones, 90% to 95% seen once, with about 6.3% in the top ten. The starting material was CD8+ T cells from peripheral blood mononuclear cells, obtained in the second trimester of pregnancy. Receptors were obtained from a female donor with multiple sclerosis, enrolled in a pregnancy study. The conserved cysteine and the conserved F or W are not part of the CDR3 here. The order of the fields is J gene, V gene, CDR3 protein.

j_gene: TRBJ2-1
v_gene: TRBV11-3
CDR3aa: ASSLLAGGEQF

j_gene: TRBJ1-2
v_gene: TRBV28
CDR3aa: ASSLDSGTGYYGYT

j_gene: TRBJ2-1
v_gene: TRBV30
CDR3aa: AWSVLADYNEQF

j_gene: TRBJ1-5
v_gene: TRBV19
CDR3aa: ASSIRGNQPQH

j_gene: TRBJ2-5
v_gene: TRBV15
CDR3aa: ATSRPPGARETQY

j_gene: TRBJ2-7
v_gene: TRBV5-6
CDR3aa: ASSLVQGYEQY

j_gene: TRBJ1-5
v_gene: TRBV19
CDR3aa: ASSQGRWEPQH

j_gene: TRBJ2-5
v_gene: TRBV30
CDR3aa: AWSVPTGGLETQY

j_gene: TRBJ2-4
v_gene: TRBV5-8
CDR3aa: ASSYITGTNIQY

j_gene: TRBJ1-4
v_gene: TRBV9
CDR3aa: ASSSGDFDEKLF

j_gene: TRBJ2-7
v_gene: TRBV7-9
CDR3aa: ASSSISSSLGYEQY

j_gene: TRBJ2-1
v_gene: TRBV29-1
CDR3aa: SVRTGNNEQF

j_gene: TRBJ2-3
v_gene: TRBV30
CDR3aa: AWTTDEPSVTTDTQY

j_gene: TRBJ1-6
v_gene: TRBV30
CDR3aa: AWTGPGDNSPLH

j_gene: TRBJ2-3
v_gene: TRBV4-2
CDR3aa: ASSQGTSGGADTQY

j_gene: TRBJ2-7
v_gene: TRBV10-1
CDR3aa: ASRSGTYEQY

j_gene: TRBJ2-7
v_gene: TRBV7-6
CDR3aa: ASSLRLKNRDSNYEQY

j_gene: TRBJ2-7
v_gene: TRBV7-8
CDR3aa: ASSLGAVDEQY

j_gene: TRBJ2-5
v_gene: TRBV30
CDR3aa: AWRIGAGEETQY

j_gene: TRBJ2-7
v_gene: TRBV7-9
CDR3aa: ASSKDRDDEQY

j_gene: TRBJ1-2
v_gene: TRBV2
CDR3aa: AIPGGDSLGYGYT

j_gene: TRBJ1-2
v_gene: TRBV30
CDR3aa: AWLEGAGFGYT

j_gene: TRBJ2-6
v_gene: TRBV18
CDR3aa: ASSLPGGLRPSGANVLT

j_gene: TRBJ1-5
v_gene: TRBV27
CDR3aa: ASRTGLYQPQH

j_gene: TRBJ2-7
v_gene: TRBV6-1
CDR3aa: ASSFSYEQY

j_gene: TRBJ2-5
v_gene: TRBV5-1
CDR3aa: ASRQTTGPQETQY

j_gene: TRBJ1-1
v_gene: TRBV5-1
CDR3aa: ASKTGNTEAF

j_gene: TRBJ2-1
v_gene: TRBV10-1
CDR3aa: ASTSDSAGEQF

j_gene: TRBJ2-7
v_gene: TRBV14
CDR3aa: ASSQEGTTYEQY

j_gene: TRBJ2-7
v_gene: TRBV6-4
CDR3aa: ASSDSDSSEQY

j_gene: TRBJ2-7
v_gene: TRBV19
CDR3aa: ASSEPGSPYEQY

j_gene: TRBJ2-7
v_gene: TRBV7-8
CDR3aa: ASSRPGTGVKEQY

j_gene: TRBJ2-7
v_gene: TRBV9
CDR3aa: ASSVSPDTTYEQY

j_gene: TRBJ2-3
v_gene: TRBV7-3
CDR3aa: ASSGGDTQY

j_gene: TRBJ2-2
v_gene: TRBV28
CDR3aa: ASTQGGANTGELF

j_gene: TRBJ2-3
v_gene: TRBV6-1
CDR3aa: ASSEGTGGADTQY

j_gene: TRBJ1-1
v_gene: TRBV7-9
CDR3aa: ASSLAAGGEAF

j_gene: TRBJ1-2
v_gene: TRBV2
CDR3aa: ASSDWTVYGYT

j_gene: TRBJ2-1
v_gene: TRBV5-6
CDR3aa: ASSLEWLGGRNEQF

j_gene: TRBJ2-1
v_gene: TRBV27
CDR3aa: ASSLSYPPLNEQF

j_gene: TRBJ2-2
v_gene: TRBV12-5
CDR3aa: ASGLLVDRVHGELF

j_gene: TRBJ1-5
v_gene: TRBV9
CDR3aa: ASSFGTGESASNQPQH

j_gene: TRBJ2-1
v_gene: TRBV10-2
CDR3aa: ASSGTSGYNEQF

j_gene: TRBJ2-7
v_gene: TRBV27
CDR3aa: ASSQTGGDFYEQY

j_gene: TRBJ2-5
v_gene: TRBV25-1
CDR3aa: ASSDLGGQETQY

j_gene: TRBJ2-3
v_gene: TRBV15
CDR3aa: ATSRSFSGESSTDTQY

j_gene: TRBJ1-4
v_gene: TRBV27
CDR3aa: ASRPGGGLGEKLF

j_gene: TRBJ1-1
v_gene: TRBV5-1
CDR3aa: ASSPPREGRAMNTEAF

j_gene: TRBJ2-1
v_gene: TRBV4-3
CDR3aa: ASSHRGHNEQF

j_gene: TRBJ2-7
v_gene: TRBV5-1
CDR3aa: ASRDPGLADEQY

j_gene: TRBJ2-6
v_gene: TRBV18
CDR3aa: ASSPYSIPRHSGANVLT

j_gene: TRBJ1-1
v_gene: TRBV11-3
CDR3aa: ASSLGDTEAF

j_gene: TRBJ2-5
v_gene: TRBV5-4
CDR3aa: ASSLGGTQY